The clone carrying this TCR beta chain was counted once. Its cognate antigen is unknown. These data are taken from a study of T cell responses to AZD1222 COVID-19 vaccine. Sequencing used immunoSEQ multiplex PCR; TCRdb keeps in-frame clones, though not all of them. The sample lists 200,000 to 250,000 clones, approximately 94% occurring once. Study conclusions and caveats: Researchers report vaccine-associated CD4 TCRs spanning spike, with dominance at 160-218 and 743-854. Nearly half of spike-specific TCRs reportedly target unmutated variant regions. White British donors predominated, females outnumbered males, and clonal diversity was possibly underestimated. Two doses of AZD1222 preceded a rise in Spike-specific TCR breadth and depth.

The CDR3 totals 15 residues. The germline V and J ends were trimmed by 5 bases and 4 bases, with 15 bases remaining between them. The germline gives CDR1 SGHVS, CDR2 FQNEAQ. The sample in question was peripheral blood, obtained 28 days after the second dose of the MenACWY control vaccine. The TCR was taken from an adult who received the MenACWY meningococcal vaccine as a control. This rearrangement joins TRBV7-8 to TRBJ1-5; tentative D call: TRBD1 (6 bases). Written as DNA, the CDR3 is TGTGCCAGCAGCACTTACCGGGACACAAATCAGCCCCAGCATTTT. This encodes CASSTYRDTNQPQHF.